The present T cell receptor (beta chain) was sequenced within a study of blood T cells in healthy people across ages. Whole-study findings and limits: Among T cells, TCR beta diversity per million cells dropped roughly linearly as age rose.

Sample-barcoded 5' priming and a J-beta primer mix drove a second PCR of 7 to 11 cycles. TCRdb re-derived calls from the 5' RACE reads in MiXCR, one entry per CDR3 protein. This table holds 1.2 million to 1.5 million distinct CDR3 sequences, around 39% found once. Details on this clonotype: The antigen is not known.

Germline V gives CDR1 SGHDT, CDR2 YYEEEE. The CDR3 is 12 residues long. The V gene lost 0 bases and the J gene lost 10 bases, with 8 bases spanning the gap. The clonotype originates from a woman between 18 and 30 years old in good health. Source material: blood. The chain combines TRBV5-6 with TRBJ2-1, with D unresolved. CDR3 sequence reads: CASSLATAEQFF. For the CDR3, the DNA is TGTGCCAGCAGCTTGGCGACGGCAGAGCAGTTCTTC.